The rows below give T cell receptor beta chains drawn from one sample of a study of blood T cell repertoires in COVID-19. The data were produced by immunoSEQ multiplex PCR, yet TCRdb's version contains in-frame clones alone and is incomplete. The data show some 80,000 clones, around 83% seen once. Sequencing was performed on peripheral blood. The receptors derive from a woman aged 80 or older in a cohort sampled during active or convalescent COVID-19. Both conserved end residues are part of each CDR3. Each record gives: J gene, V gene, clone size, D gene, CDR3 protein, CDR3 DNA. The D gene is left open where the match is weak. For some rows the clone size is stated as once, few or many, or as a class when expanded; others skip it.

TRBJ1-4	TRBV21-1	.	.	CASSNKVRDRGRQANEKLFF	TGTGCCAGCAGCAATAAGGTCCGGGACAGGGGGCGCCAGGCTAATGAAAAACTGTTTTTT
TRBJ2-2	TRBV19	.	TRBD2	CASSSGRKTGELFF	TGTGCAAGCTCTAGCGGGAGAAAAACCGGGGAGCTGTTTTTT
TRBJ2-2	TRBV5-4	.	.	CASSLGGNPPPDGGELFF	TGTGCCAGCAGCTTGGGCGGGAACCCCCCTCCCGACGGCGGGGAGCTGTTTTTT
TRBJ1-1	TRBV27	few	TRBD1	CASSRDRGKVNTEAFF	TGTGCCAGCAGCCGGGACAGGGGAAAGGTAAACACTGAAGCTTTCTTT
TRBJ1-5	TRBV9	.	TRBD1	CASSVTGQGGQPQHF	TGTGCCAGCAGCGTCACGGGACAGGGGGGTCAGCCCCAGCATTTT
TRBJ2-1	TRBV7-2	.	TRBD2	CASSPSGVVYNEQFF	TGTGCCAGCAGTCCAAGCGGGGTGGTCTACAATGAGCAGTTCTTC
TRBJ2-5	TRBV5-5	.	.	CASSPYAGLASGETQYF	TGTGCCAGCAGCCCTTACGCGGGGCTAGCGTCGGGGGAGACCCAGTACTTC
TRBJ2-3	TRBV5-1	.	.	CASARDGADTQYF	TGCGCCAGCGCGCGGGATGGGGCAGATACGCAGTATTTT
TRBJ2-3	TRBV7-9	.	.	CASSPTVWEANTDTQYF	TGTGCCAGCAGCCCGACCGTGTGGGAGGCCAACACAGATACGCAGTATTTT
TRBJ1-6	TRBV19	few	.	CASSILIGSVNSPLHF	TGTGCCAGTAGTATCCTTATAGGCAGCGTGAATTCACCCCTCCACTTT
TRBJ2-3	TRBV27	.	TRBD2	CASSSGTSGGAGTQYF	TGTGCCAGCAGTTCCGGGACTAGCGGGGGGGCTGGGACGCAGTATTTT
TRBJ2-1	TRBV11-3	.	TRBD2	CASSLGTRGLAGGNEQFF	TGTGCCAGCAGCTTAGGTACCCGCGGACTAGCGGGAGGCAATGAGCAGTTCTTC
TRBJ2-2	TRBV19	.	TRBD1	CASSTGTGGFDTGELFF	TGTGCCAGTAGCACCGGGACAGGGGGCTTTGACACCGGGGAGCTGTTTTTT
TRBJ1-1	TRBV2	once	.	CASTRDMNTEAFF	TGTGCCAGTACCAGGGACATGAACACTGAAGCTTTCTTT
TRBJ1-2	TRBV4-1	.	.	CASSRGELYGYTF	TGCGCCAGCAGCCGAGGAGAACTCTATGGCTACACCTTC
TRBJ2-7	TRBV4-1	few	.	CASSQGGTYEQYF	TGCGCCAGCAGCCAGGGGGGAACCTACGAGCAGTACTTC
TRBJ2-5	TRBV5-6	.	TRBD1	CASSRQGEETQYF	TGTGCCAGCAGCCGACAGGGTGAAGAGACCCAGTACTTC
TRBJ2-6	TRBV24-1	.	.	CANRTGSGANVLTF	TGTGCCAACAGAACAGGGAGTGGGGCCAACGTCCTGACTTTC
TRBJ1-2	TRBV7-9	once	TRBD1	CASIRQGYYGYTF	TGTGCCAGCATCAGACAGGGGTACTATGGCTACACCTTC
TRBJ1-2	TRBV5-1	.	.	CASSGTGSNYGYTF	TGCGCCAGCAGCGGAACAGGGTCTAACTATGGCTACACCTTC
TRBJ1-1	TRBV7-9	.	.	CASTRNSGNTEAFF	TGTGCCAGCACTAGGAATTCAGGAAACACTGAAGCTTTCTTT
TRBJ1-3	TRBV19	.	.	CASKSSGNTIYF	TGTGCCAGTAAGAGCTCTGGAAACACCATATATTTT
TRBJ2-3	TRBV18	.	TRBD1	CASSRRQGGTDTQYF	TGTGCCAGCTCAAGAAGACAGGGGGGCACAGATACGCAGTATTTT
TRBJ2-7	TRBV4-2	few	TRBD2	CASSQEAVAGVTYEQYF	TGTGCCAGCAGCCAAGAAGCGGTAGCGGGAGTTACTTACGAGCAGTACTTC
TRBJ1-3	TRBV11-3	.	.	CASRLREAGGNTIYF	TGTGCCAGCAGACTTCGGGAGGCGGGAGGAAACACCATATATTTT
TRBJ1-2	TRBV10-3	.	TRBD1	CAISESDRYGYTF	TGTGCCATCAGTGAGTCGGACAGGTATGGCTACACCTTC
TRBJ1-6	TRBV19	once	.	CASSQQGGNSPLHF	TGTGCCAGTAGTCAGCAGGGAGGAAATTCACCCCTCCACTTT
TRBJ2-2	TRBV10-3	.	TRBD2	CAAASGLGTGELFF	TGTGCCGCTGCTAGCGGTTTGGGGACCGGGGAGCTGTTTTTT
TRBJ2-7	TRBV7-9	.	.	CASSWASHEQYF	TGTGCCAGCAGCTGGGCTTCACACGAGCAGTACTTC
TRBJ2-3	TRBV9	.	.	CASSVGEGTDTQYF	TGTGCCAGCAGCGTAGGGGAGGGCACAGATACGCAGTATTTT